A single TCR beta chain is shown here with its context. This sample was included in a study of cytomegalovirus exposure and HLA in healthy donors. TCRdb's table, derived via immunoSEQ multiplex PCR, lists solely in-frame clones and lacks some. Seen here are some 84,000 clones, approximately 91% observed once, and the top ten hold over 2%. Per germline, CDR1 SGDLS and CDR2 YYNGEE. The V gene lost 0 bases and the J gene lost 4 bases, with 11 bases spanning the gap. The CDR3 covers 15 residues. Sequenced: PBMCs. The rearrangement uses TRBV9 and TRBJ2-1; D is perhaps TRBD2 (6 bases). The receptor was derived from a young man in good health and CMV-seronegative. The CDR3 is CASSVAAGSYNEQFF. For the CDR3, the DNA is TGTGCCAGCAGCGTAGCAGCGGGCAGTTACAATGAGCAGTTCTTC.